Presented here are 24 T cell receptor beta chains from one specimen sequenced in a study of neurological immune-mediated disorders. A single record per CDR3 protein comes from TCRdb applying MiXCR to the 5' RACE reads. The sample includes some 41,000 distinct CDR3 sequences, roughly 2.5% of them seen just once. Material: PBMCs. The receptor source for this set is a man aged 25 to 45 with multiple sclerosis.

This clonotype was detected ten times or more. The CDR3 loop is CASSVGRVNTGELFF. The CDR3 nucleotides are TGTGCCAGCAGCGTAGGCAGGGTGAACACCGGGGAGCTGTTTTTT. The rearrangement links TRBV5-5 to TRBJ2-2, with D possibly matching TRBD1 (5 bases). Trimming stripped 4 bases from V and 1 base from J, with 11 bases between. The CDR3 loop spans 15 amino acids. Germline V lookup: CDR1 SGHKS, CDR2 YYEKEE (reference sequence).

This clonotype was counted at least ten times. This chain joins TRBV5-6 and TRBJ2-3; 10 bases match TRBD2. Germline CDR1 is SGHDT and CDR2 is YYEEEE. The V gene end was trimmed by 3 bases and the J gene end by 1 base; junction bases not matched to a gene: 5. There are 16 residues in the CDR3. The CDR3, as DNA: TGTGCCAGCAGCTCCCCTAGCGGGAGTCGCACAGATACGCAGTATTTT. This translates into CASSSPSGSRTDTQYF.

Many counts were recorded for this clonotype. The J gene is TRBJ2-5, the V gene TRBV28; D may be TRBD1 or TRBD2 (5 bases each). Germline assignment: CDR1 MDHEN and CDR2 SYDVKM. With 1 base removed from V and 6 bases from J, the gap between germline ends came to 12 bases. There are 14 residues in the CDR3. This chain's CDR3 is CASSLSGGRQTQYF. The CDR3 DNA sequence: TGTGCCAGCAGTTTATCTGGGGGAAGGCAGACCCAGTACTTC.

The sample holds many counts of this clonotype. The V call is TRBV27, the J call TRBJ2-3, with D tentatively TRBD2 (6 bases). Germline V CDR1 and CDR2: MNHEY, SMNVEV (reference sequence). This CDR3 is 16 amino acids long. Trimming removed 6 bases from V and 0 bases from J, with 16 bases in between. The CDR3 region is CASRTADGTSTDTQYF. As DNA, the CDR3 is TGTGCCAGCAGGACCGCGGACGGGACTAGCACAGATACGCAGTATTTT.

This clonotype was found many times. The J gene is TRBJ2-1, the V gene TRBV4-1; 15 nucleotides line up with TRBD2. Germline V gives CDR1 MGHRA, CDR2 YSYEKL. Trimming removed 4 bases from V and 5 bases from J; junction bases left unmatched: 6. This CDR3 comprises 17 residues. The CDR3 loop reads CASSLGTSGRLNNEQFF. DNA for the CDR3: TGCGCCAGCAGCCTGGGGACTAGCGGGAGGCTTAACAATGAGCAGTTCTTC.

This clonotype was observed at least ten times. This sequence joins TRBV28 and TRBJ2-7; perhaps TRBD2 as D (6 bases). Germline lookup yields CDR1 MDHEN and CDR2 SYDVKM. V was cut by 8 bases and J by 2 bases, with 22 bases left in between. The CDR3 contains 16 residues. CDR3 amino acids: CASPPRTGTAAYEQYF. CDR3 DNA sequence: TGTGCCAGCCCCCCTCGAACCGGGACTGCCGCCTACGAGCAGTACTTC.

This clonotype was observed many times. The chain joins TRBV20-1 to TRBJ2-2; 10 positions match TRBD1. The CDR3 covers 12 residues. J lost 4 bases, V lost 7 bases, and 0 bases had no gene match. Germline V gene data show CDR1 as DFQATT and CDR2 as SNEGSKA (reference sequence). This chain's CDR3 is CSGDRGTGELFF. The DNA for the CDR3 is TGCAGTGGGGACAGGGGCACCGGGGAGCTGTTTTTT.

This clonotype occurred a few times. The chain uses TRBV6-5 and TRBJ2-5; 10 positions agree with TRBD2. This CDR3 region has 16 residues. Unmatched junction bases numbered 12, after V lost 6 bases and J lost 5 bases. The germline V gene has CDR1 MNHEY and CDR2 SVGAGI. The CDR3 DNA reads as TGTGCCAGCAGCCCCCCCCCTAGCGGGGGATCGGAGACCCAGTACTTC. Translation: CASSPPPSGGSETQYF.

A note on this clonotype: This may be a read error, as it is one base from a much larger clone. The chain links TRBV4-1 to TRBJ2-3; the D is unclear. V was trimmed by 4 bases and J by 6 bases, leaving 17 bases between them. The CDR3 consists of 15 residues. The germline V gene has CDR1 MGHRA and CDR2 YSYEKL. The CDR3 here is CASSLKVAPLDTQYF. The CDR3 nucleotides are TGCGCCAGCAGCCTCAAGGTGGCCCCTCTTGATACGCAGTATTTT.

The table lists this clonotype with many counts. J is TRBJ1-4 and V is TRBV5-1; no definite D call. This CDR3 has 16 amino acids. V was pared by 0 bases and J by 11 bases, with 20 bases between. Per the germline V gene, CDR1 is SGHRS and CDR2 is YFSETQ. DNA of the CDR3: TGCGCCAGCAGCTTGGGGTTGAATGACGCCGTCCGCAAACTGTTTTTT. This encodes CASSLGLNDAVRKLFF.

This clonotype appeared many times. J is TRBJ1-5 and V is TRBV20-1, with D possibly TRBD1 on 5 matching bases. Germline CDR1 is DFQATT and CDR2 is SNEGSKA (reference sequence). This CDR3 comprises 15 residues. Trimming shortened V by 2 bases and J by 1 base, and 12 bases separated the two germline ends. CDR3 sequence: CSARRKQGSNQPQHF. The CDR3 DNA sequence: TGCAGTGCTAGAAGGAAGCAGGGAAGCAATCAGCCCCAGCATTTT.

This clonotype was seen repeatedly, ten times or more. J is TRBJ2-7 and V is TRBV14; D gene uncertain. Germline CDR1 and CDR2: SGHDN and FVKESK. The V gene lost 0 bases and the J gene lost 1 base, with 10 bases spanning the gap. The CDR3 runs 15 residues. This CDR3 is CASSQESGRSYEQYF. CDR3 coding DNA: TGTGCCAGCAGCCAAGAGTCAGGTCGGTCCTACGAGCAGTACTTC.

The chain links TRBV7-2 to TRBJ2-1; D ambiguous. Germline V lookup: CDR1 SGHTA, CDR2 FQGNSA. The ends were cut back, 2 bases at V and 6 bases at J, with 2 bases in the middle. This CDR3 has 11 residues. The CDR3 nucleotides read TGTGCCAGCAGCTTATTCAATGAGCAGTTCTTC. Amino acid sequence: CASSLFNEQFF.

This clonotype came up many times. The chain recombines TRBV25-1 with TRBJ2-3; 7 nucleotides align to TRBD1. The V gene's germline CDR1 is MGHDK and CDR2 SYGVNS. V shed 2 bases and J 2 bases; nucleotides not matched to a gene: 10. This CDR3 has 17 amino acids. CDR3 DNA sequence: TGTGCCAGCAGTGAACCGTCGACAGGGAACCCCACAGATACGCAGTATTTT. Translating it yields CASSEPSTGNPTDTQYF.

The table lists this clonotype with many counts. The chain couples TRBV20-1 to TRBJ2-7; D is unresolved. This CDR3 is 12 amino acids long. V lost 8 bases and J 8 bases, leaving 19 bases between the germline ends. The germline CDR1 and CDR2 sequences are DFQATT and SNEGSKA (reference sequence). The CDR3 is CSRRTLAFKQYF. Written as DNA, the CDR3 is TGCAGTAGACGCACACTCGCCTTTAAGCAGTACTTC.

This clonotype was detected a few times. With a much larger clone just one base away, this may be a read error. The chain recombines TRBV19 with TRBJ1-6; D is undetermined. Germline CDR1 and CDR2: LNHDA and SQIVND (reference sequence). CDR3 size: 13 residues. In nucleotides, the CDR3 is TGTGCCAGTAGTCCTTCGCTGAATTCACACCTCCACTTT. Its protein is CASSPSLNSHLHF.

This clonotype was detected many times. The V call is TRBV7-8, the J call TRBJ1-4, with D uncertain. V was shortened by 4 bases and J by 7 bases, with 13 bases between the two germline ends. The CDR3 sequence is 14 residues long. Germline CDR1 SGHVS, CDR2 FQNEAQ. The CDR3, as DNA: TGTGCCAGCAGCTCCTCGTCGTCCGGTGAAAAACTGTTTTTT. This codes for CASSSSSSGEKLFF.

Ten or more counts support this clonotype. The chain links TRBV5-1 to TRBJ2-7; 7 positions match TRBD1. The V segment lost 4 bases and the J segment 9 bases; nucleotides outside the gene matches: 10. This CDR3 has 13 residues. Per germline, CDR1 SGHRS and CDR2 YFSETQ. The CDR3 region has the DNA TGCGCCAGCAGCAACCCGGGACAGACGGGGCAGTACTTC. Translation: CASSNPGQTGQYF.

This clonotype has at least ten counts. The chain is built from TRBV7-2 and TRBJ2-5; 11 bases match TRBD2. The CDR3 is made up of 15 amino acids. Germline loops: CDR1 SGHTA, CDR2 FQGNSA. With V trimmed by 5 bases and J by 4 bases, 6 bases remained unmatched. The CDR3 here is CASSRSGLAAETQYF. The CDR3 region has the DNA TGTGCCAGCAGCAGATCGGGACTAGCGGCAGAGACCCAGTACTTC.

This clonotype was counted ten times or more. The chain employs TRBV25-1 and TRBJ1-1; D unresolved. Trimming cost V 3 bases and J 5 bases, with 13 bases left between them. This CDR3 contains 14 residues. Looked up from germline, CDR1 is MGHDK and CDR2 is SYGVNS. This chain's CDR3 is CASSEGFRLTEAFF. The DNA for the CDR3 is TGTGCCAGCAGTGAGGGCTTTCGCTTGACTGAAGCTTTCTTT.

This clonotype was detected many times. The V gene is TRBV20-1, the J gene TRBJ2-1; D is perhaps TRBD2 (5 bases). V gave up 5 bases and J gave up 8 bases, with 28 bases separating them. The CDR3 runs 17 residues. Germline V lookup: CDR1 DFQATT, CDR2 SNEGSKA (reference sequence). In nucleotides, the CDR3 is TGCAGTGCTCCTAGTTCTTTGAGGGAGCGCACCTGGGATGAGCAGTTCTTC. Protein: CSAPSSLRERTWDEQFF.

The table lists this clonotype with many counts. The rearrangement uses TRBV20-1 and TRBJ2-1; D gene uncertain. Per the germline V gene, CDR1 is DFQATT and CDR2 is SNEGSKA (reference sequence). This CDR3 contains 14 residues. The V end lost 0 bases, the J end lost 6 bases, and 12 bases lay between the germline ends. CDR3 nucleotide sequence: TGCAGTGCTAGAGACCCACATAATTTCAATGAGCAGTTCTTC. This codes for CSARDPHNFNEQFF.

In this sample, this clonotype turned up many times. The V call is TRBV20-1, the J call TRBJ1-6; 11 positions match TRBD1. Trimming removed 3 bases from V and 5 bases from J; junction bases left unmatched: 15. The CDR3 loop spans 19 amino acids. The V gene's germline CDR1 is DFQATT and CDR2 SNEGSKA (reference sequence). CDR3: CSARKIGTGGSEHNSPLHF. For the CDR3, the DNA is TGCAGTGCTAGGAAAATCGGGACAGGGGGTAGTGAACATAATTCACCCCTCCACTTT.

The CDR3 nucleotides read TGTGCCAGCAGTCTCCTAGGGAAAGAGCAGTTCTTC. Translating gives CASSLLGKEQFF. The V call is TRBV27, the J call TRBJ2-1; D gene ambiguous. V was clipped by 5 bases and J by 10 bases, with 12 bases between them. This CDR3 contains 12 residues. Germline CDR1 MNHEY, CDR2 SMNVEV (reference sequence).